These T cell receptor beta chains were read from a single sample in a study of response to subunit inactivated influenza vaccine. TCRdb called the RT-PCR reads again in MiXCR, with one record for every CDR3 protein. The data show about 540,000 distinct CDR3 sequences, roughly 25% seen once. This sample was shared with a second study, whose subject was T cells expressing NK-cell markers.

This material consisted of CD4+ T cells sorted from PBMCs, taken less than 13 days after vaccination. Source of these receptors: a man aged 45-60 years who received an inactivated influenza vaccine. Both conserved end residues are part of each CDR3.

V | CDR3
TRBV7-2 | CASSQESMGGETQYF
TRBV3-1 | CASSLTWTSGRYEQYF
TRBV5-1 | CASSSPIRDRGTGELFF
TRBV24-1 | CATSATGNTEAFF
TRBV29-1 | CSVAWRTGELFF
TRBV20-1 | CSATGYNYGYTF
TRBV20-1 | CSASTVREQYF
TRBV19 | CASSKGLFRDREFNQPQHF
TRBV6-2/TRBV6-3 | CASSYFDPRSYEAFF
TRBV10-3 | CAISSPEGGRALDTQYF
TRBV15 | CATSRVVNSPLHF